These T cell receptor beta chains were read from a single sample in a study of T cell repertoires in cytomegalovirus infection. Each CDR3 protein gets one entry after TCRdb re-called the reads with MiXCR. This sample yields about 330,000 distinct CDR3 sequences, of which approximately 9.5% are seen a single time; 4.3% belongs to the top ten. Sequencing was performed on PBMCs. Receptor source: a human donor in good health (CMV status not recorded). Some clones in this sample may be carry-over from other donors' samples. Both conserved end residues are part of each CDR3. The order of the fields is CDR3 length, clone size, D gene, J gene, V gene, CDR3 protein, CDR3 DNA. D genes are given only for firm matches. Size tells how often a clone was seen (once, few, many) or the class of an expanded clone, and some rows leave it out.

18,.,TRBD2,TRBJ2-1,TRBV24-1,CATSGQGLPREGYNEQIF,TGTGCCACCAGTGGGCAGGGTCTCCCGCGGGAGGGGTACAATGAGCAGATCTTC
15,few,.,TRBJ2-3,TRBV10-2,CASSESGVSTDTQYF,TGCGCCAGCAGTGAGTCGGGGGTTAGCACAGATACGCAGTATTTT
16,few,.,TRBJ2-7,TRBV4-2,CASSQELGGPSYEQYF,TGTGCCAGCAGCCAAGAATTGGGGGGCCCGTCCTACGAGCAGTACTTC
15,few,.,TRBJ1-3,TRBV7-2,CASSAGTGSGNTIYF,TGTGCCAGCAGCGCCGGGACTGGCTCTGGAAACACCATATATTTT
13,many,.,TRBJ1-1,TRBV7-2,CASRPAGGTEAFF,TGTGCCAGCAGGCCCGCCGGGGGCACTGAAGCTTTCTTT
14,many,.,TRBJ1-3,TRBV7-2,CASSSHANGNTIYF,TGTGCCAGCAGCTCCCATGCGAATGGAAACACCATATATTTT
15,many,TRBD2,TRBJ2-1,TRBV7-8,CASSRGLAVDNEQFF,TGTGCCAGCAGCCGTGGGCTAGCGGTAGACAATGAGCAGTTCTTC
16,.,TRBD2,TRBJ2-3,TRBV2,CASSLPGLASTDTQYF,TGTGCCAGCAGTCTTCCGGGACTAGCGAGCACAGATACGCAGTATTTT
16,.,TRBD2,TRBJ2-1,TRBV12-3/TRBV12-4,CASSLIAGGPWNEQFF,TGTGCCAGCAGTTTAATAGCGGGGGGGCCTTGGAATGAGCAGTTCTTC
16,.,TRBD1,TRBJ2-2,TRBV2,CASSVVQGANTGELFF,TGTGCCAGCAGTGTAGTGCAGGGGGCCAACACCGGGGAGCTGTTTTTT
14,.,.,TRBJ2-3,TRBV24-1,CATSDRQSTDTQYF,TGTGCCACCAGTGATCGGCAGAGCACAGATACGCAGTATTTT
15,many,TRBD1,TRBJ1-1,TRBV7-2,CASSPRTGSNTEAFF,TGTGCCAGCAGCCCCCGGACAGGGTCCAACACTGAAGCTTTCTTT
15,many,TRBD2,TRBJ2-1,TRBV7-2,CASSLEGLAGEEQFF,TGTGCCAGCAGCTTAGAGGGACTAGCGGGAGAGGAGCAGTTCTTC
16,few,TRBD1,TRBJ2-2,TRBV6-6,CASSQTGTAKTGELFF,TGTGCCAGCAGTCAGACCGGGACAGCCAAAACCGGGGAGCTGTTTTTT